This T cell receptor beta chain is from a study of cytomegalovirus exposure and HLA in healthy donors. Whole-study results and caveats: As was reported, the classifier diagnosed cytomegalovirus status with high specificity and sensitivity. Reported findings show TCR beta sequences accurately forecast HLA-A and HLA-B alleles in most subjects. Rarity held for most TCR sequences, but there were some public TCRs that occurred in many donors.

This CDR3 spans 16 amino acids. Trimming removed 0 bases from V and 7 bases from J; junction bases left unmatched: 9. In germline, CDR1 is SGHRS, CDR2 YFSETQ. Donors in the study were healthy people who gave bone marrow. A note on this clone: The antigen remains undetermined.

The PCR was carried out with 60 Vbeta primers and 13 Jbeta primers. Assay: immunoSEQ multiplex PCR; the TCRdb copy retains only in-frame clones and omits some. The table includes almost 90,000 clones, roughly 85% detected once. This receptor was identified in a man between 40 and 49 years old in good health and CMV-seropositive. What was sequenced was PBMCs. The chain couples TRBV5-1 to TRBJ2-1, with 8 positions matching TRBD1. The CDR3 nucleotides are TGCGCCAGCAGCTTGGTCGCAGGGGGCGAATCGAATGAGCAGTTCTTC. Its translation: CASSLVAGGESNEQFF.